Each of the 15 T cell receptor beta chains below was sequenced from the same sample in a study of OX40 agonist ivuxolimab in advanced cancers. TCRdb keeps only in-frame clones here, not all; method: immunoSEQ multiplex PCR. In the table there are approximately 130,000 clones, about nine tenths of which are singletons. Material: CD4+ or CD8+ T cells sorted from blood, obtained in a trial of the OX40 agonist ivuxolimab. All receptors come from an adult with an advanced solid tumor such as melanoma, head and neck, liver or kidney cancer.

This clone is a singleton in its sample. V gene TRBV11-3 combines with J gene TRBJ2-7, with 9 bases aligning to TRBD1. Unmatched junction bases numbered 5, after V lost 3 bases and J lost 5 bases. CDR3 length equals 14 residues. Germline values: CDR1 SGHNT, CDR2 YENEEA. In DNA form, the CDR3 reads TGTGCCAGCAGCTTGGGACAGGGTTCCCACGAGCAGTACTTC. This translates into CASSLGQGSHEQYF. Together with reference TRBV11-3 and TRBJ2-7, the CDR3 gives the full variable domain: EAGVVQSPRYKIIEKKQPVAFWCNPISGHNTLYWYLQNLGQGPELLIRYENEEAVDDSQLPKDRFSAERLKGVDSTLKIQPAELGDSAVYLCASSLGQGSHEQYFGPGTRLTVT.

The chain combines TRBV5-4 with TRBJ2-7; D not certain. Germline V gene data show CDR1 as SGHNT and CDR2 as YYREEE (reference sequence). Deletions cut 1 base from V and 1 base from J, with 12 bases between. The length of the CDR3 is 15 residues. CDR3 nucleotide sequence: TGTGCCAGCAGCTTGTTCCAGGTAGATTCCTACGAGCAGTACTTC. It encodes CASSLFQVDSYEQYF.

This rearrangement joins TRBV7-3 to TRBJ2-2, with 9 bases matching TRBD2. Trimming took 1 base from V and 1 from J; bases not matched to a gene: 4. The CDR3 has 17 amino acids. The germline gives CDR1 SGHTA, CDR2 FQGTGA. The CDR3 here is CASSLKAGGGNTGELFF. The CDR3 nucleotides read TGTGCCAGCAGCTTAAAAGCGGGAGGAGGGAACACCGGGGAGCTGTTTTTT. The entire variable domain, with the rest obtained from reference TRBV7-3 and TRBJ2-2, is as follows: GAGVSQTPSNKVTEKGKYVELRCDPISGHTALYWYRQSLGQGPEFLIYFQGTGAADDSGLPNDRFFAVRPEGSVSTLKIQRTERGDSAVYLCASSLKAGGGNTGELFFGEGSRLTVL.

A single count supports this clone. This rearrangement joins TRBV21-1 to TRBJ2-7. TRBV21-1 represents a pseudogene. This CDR3 is 14 amino acids long. CDR3 residues: CASTTGLLNYEQYF. CDR3 in DNA: TGTGCCAGCACCACCGGCCTTCTAAACTACGAGCAGTACTTC.

The chain links TRBV4-3 to TRBJ2-1; TRBD2 is a possible D gene (6 bases). The CDR3 is 17 residues long. V lost 4 bases to trimming and J lost 0 bases, with 16 bases between them. The germline V gene has CDR1 LGHNA and CDR2 YSLEER. The CDR3 reads CASSPRGAASSYNEQFF. CDR3 nucleotides: TGCGCCAGCAGCCCGCGGGGAGCGGCGAGCTCCTACAATGAGCAGTTCTTC.

The rearrangement joins TRBV19 to TRBJ1-1; D gene uncertain. The CDR3 is 13 amino acids. Germline CDR1 LNHDA, CDR2 SQIVND (reference sequence). V dropped 6 bases and J dropped 4 bases, with 12 bases sitting between them. CDR3 sequence: CASSGSRGTEAFF. The DNA of the CDR3 is TGTGCCAGTAGCGGCTCTCGAGGCACTGAAGCTTTCTTT.

The chain couples TRBV28 to TRBJ1-5; 11 bases are a match to TRBD1. The germline gives CDR1 MDHEN, CDR2 SYDVKM. CDR3 length: 20 amino acids. With V trimmed by 3 bases and J by 6 bases, 19 bases remained unmatched. CDR3 amino acids: CASSFYSPPGQGASGQPQHF. CDR3 nucleotides: TGTGCCAGCAGTTTTTACTCCCCGCCTGGACAGGGGGCTTCCGGTCAGCCCCAGCATTTT.

This rearrangement joins TRBV19 to TRBJ2-7; 9 nucleotides agree with TRBD2. The CDR3 is made up of 16 amino acids. Unmatched junction bases numbered 10, after V lost 4 bases and J lost 3 bases. The germline gives CDR1 LNHDA, CDR2 SQIVND (reference sequence). CDR3 residues: CASSKKLAGALYEQYF. CDR3 sequence (DNA): TGTGCCAGTAGTAAAAAACTAGCGGGCGCCCTCTACGAGCAGTACTTC.

V usage is TRBV9 and J usage is TRBJ2-3; 11 positions match TRBD2. Unmatched junction bases numbered 24, after V lost 4 bases and J lost 2 bases. The germline CDR1 and CDR2 sequences are SGDLS and YYNGEE. This CDR3 has 22 residues. CDR3 DNA: TGTGCCAGCAGCACAACCATACCCCCCCTGGGACTAGCGGAGCGGGTCACAGATACGCAGTATTTT. Protein sequence: CASSTTIPPLGLAERVTDTQYF.

The rearrangement links TRBV27 to TRBJ2-2; TRBD2 might be the D (6 bases). This CDR3 has 14 amino acids. CDR1 is MNHEY, CDR2 SMNVEV, per germline (reference sequence). V was cut by 6 bases and J by 6 bases, with 14 bases left in between. The CDR3 DNA is TGTGCCAGCAGAAGGGACTTTTGGTCCGGGGAGCTGTTTTTT. Translation: CASRRDFWSGELFF.

CDR3 nucleotide sequence: TGTGCCAGCAGTTTTCCGGGACAGGTTCCCTACGAGCAGTACTTC. It specifies CASSFPGQVPYEQYF. The rearrangement joins TRBV5-4 to TRBJ2-7, with 8 bases lining up with TRBD1. The CDR3 consists of 15 residues. The junction had 9 bases not matched to a gene; V was cut back by 5 bases and J by 2 bases. The germline V gene has CDR1 SGHNT and CDR2 YYREEE (reference sequence).

In its sample, this clone was seen once. This chain links TRBV16 with TRBJ1-6; 10 bases fit TRBD1. The CDR3 is 14 amino acids. J lost 8 bases, V lost 4 bases, and 2 bases had no gene match. Germline CDR1 KGHSY, CDR2 FQNENV. The CDR3 DNA is TGTGCCAGCAGCCTCGGGACAGGGGATTCACCCCTCCACTTT. It encodes CASSLGTGDSPLHF.

The rearrangement links TRBV7-2 to TRBJ1-5; TRBD1 agrees at 7 bases. The J segment lost 0 bases and the V segment lost 5 bases, leaving 4 bases of the junction unmatched. This CDR3 spans 15 amino acids. Germline V gives CDR1 SGHTA, CDR2 FQGNSA. The CDR3 here is CASSPTGYSNQPQHF. The CDR3, as DNA: TGTGCCAGCAGCCCGACAGGGTATAGCAATCAGCCCCAGCATTTT.

J is TRBJ1-2 and V is TRBV28, with D hard to call. Looked up from germline, CDR1 is MDHEN and CDR2 is SYDVKM. The CDR3 has 13 amino acids. Trimming stripped 5 bases from V and 4 bases from J, with 11 bases between. The CDR3 reads CASSTAKSYGYTF. The CDR3 DNA reads TGTGCCAGCAGTACCGCCAAGAGCTATGGCTACACCTTC.

The chain couples TRBV9 to TRBJ2-1; D ambiguous. Germline loops: CDR1 SGDLS, CDR2 YYNGEE. The CDR3 is 14 residues long. V lost 7 bases and J lost 3, with 14 bases in between. The CDR3 sequence is CASSYVPDYNEQFF. The CDR3 DNA is TGTGCCAGCTCATACGTGCCAGACTACAATGAGCAGTTCTTC.